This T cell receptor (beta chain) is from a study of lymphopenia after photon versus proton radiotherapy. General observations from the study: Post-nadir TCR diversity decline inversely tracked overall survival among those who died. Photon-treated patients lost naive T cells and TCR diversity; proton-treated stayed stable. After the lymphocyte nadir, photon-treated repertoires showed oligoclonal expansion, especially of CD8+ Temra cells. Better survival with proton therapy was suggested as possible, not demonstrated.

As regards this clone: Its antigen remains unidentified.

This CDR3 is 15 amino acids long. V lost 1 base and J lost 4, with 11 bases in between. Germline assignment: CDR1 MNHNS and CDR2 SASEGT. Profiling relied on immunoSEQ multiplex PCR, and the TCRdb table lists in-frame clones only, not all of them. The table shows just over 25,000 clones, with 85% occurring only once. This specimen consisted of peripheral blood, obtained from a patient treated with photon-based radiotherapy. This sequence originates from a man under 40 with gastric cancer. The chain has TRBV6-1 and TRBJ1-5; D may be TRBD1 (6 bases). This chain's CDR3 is CASSEDRQVNQPQHF. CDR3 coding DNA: TGTGCCAGCAGTGAAGATAGACAGGTTAATCAGCCCCAGCATTTT.